One sample yielded the 17 T cell receptor beta chains listed below, sequenced in a study of blood T cell repertoires in COVID-19. Using immunoSEQ multiplex PCR, the repertoire was profiled, and TCRdb retains in-frame clones only, with some absent. The data hold 250,000 to 300,000 clones, with approximately 82% observed a single time. Source material: PBMCs or T cells enriched from blood (not recorded which). The receptors shown here come from a man aged 40-50 years who had been exposed to COVID-19.

CDR3 nucleotides: TGTGCCAGCAGGTGGAGGGGGGGCACTGAAGCTTTCTTT. It encodes CASRWRGGTEAFF. V usage is TRBV5-6 and J usage is TRBJ1-1; D possibly corresponds to TRBD1 (6 bases). The CDR3 sequence is 13 residues long. Germline loops: CDR1 SGHDT, CDR2 YYEEEE. V was clipped by 5 bases and J by 4 bases, with 12 bases between them.

The chain employs TRBV7-9 and TRBJ1-4; D may be TRBD1 (6 bases). The CDR3 loop spans 13 amino acids. Trimming cost V 8 bases and J 7 bases, with 14 bases left between them. Germline loops: CDR1 SEHNR, CDR2 FQNEAQ (reference sequence). CDR3 residues: CASVPWTAEKLFF. DNA of the CDR3: TGTGCCAGCGTGCCCTGGACAGCTGAAAAACTGTTTTTT.

Concerning this clone itself: A junction boundary mismatches the germline segment, possibly from a read error. The chain has TRBV7-7 and TRBJ2-1; 7 bases agree with TRBD2. Germline CDR1 is SSHAT and CDR2 is FNYEAQ (reference sequence). The CDR3 extends over 17 amino acids. The CDR3 region has the DNA TGTGCTAGCAGCTTAGGTTCGGGCGGGAGAAGGGCCAATGAGCAGTTCTTC. This translates into CASSLGSGGRRANEQFF.

The V call is TRBV7-9, the J call TRBJ2-7; 7 nucleotides match TRBD2. J lost 2 bases, V lost 3 bases, and 7 bases had no gene match. Germline V lookup: CDR1 SEHNR, CDR2 FQNEAQ (reference sequence). The CDR3 contains 15 residues. This CDR3 reads CASSFGTSETYEQYF. The CDR3 coding sequence is TGTGCCAGCAGCTTTGGAACTAGCGAGACCTACGAGCAGTACTTC.

The sample holds one count of this clone. V is TRBV7-9 and J is TRBJ2-7, with D hard to call. Germline CDR1 reads SEHNR; CDR2 reads FQNEAQ (reference sequence). The CDR3 length is 12 residues. V lost 5 bases, J lost 4 bases, and 9 bases lay in between. CDR3 nucleotide sequence: TGTGCCAGCAGCACGATAGCATACGAGCAGTACTTC. The encoded protein is CASSTIAYEQYF.

The V gene is TRBV14, the J gene TRBJ1-6; 9 bases are a match to TRBD1. This CDR3 region has 15 residues. Trimming cost V 5 bases and J 8 bases; bases outside gene matches: 7. Germline V gene data show CDR1 as SGHDN and CDR2 as FVKESK. The CDR3 nucleotides are TGTGCCAGCAGCGTCGGGACAGGGTTTTATTCACCCCTCCACTTT. Residues: CASSVGTGFYSPLHF.

This chain uses TRBV11-2 with TRBJ1-1; D perhaps matches TRBD1 (5 bases). Between the trimmed V and J ends, which lost 6 bases and 5 bases, there was a span of 19 bases. The CDR3 contains 15 residues. Germline CDR1 SGHAT, CDR2 FQNNGV. CDR3 in DNA: TGTGCCAGCAGGCCAGCGAACGCCCGGGGGACTGAAGCTTTCTTT. This codes for CASRPANARGTEAFF.

The chain has TRBV4-1 and TRBJ2-6; a possible D gene is TRBD1 (8 bases). Germline CDR1 and CDR2: MGHRA and YSYEKL. The length of the CDR3 is 19 residues. V was clipped by 3 bases and J by 4 bases, with 22 bases between them. CDR3 sequence (DNA): TGCGCCAGCAGCCATCTGGGGGGGAGACAGGGGTCCGGGGCCAACGTCCTGACTTTC. This encodes CASSHLGGRQGSGANVLTF.

The chain carries TRBV11-2 and TRBJ2-7, with D uncertain. The V gene's germline CDR1 is SGHAT and CDR2 FQNNGV. This CDR3 comprises 14 residues. V was clipped by 5 bases and J by 1 base, with 12 bases between them. The CDR3 nucleotides read TGTGCCAGCAGCGAGCAGGTATCATCCTACGAGCAGTACTTC. Translating it yields CASSEQVSSYEQYF.

The genes are TRBV29-1 and TRBJ1-1, with D possibly TRBD1 on 5 matching bases. V lost 7 bases and J lost 5, with 17 bases in between. Per the germline V gene, CDR1 is SQVTM and CDR2 is ANQGSEA. This CDR3 has 13 residues. The CDR3 reads CSAAGSILTEAFF. CDR3 nucleotide sequence: TGCAGCGCCGCAGGGTCAATCTTAACTGAAGCTTTCTTT.

The chain joins TRBV14 to TRBJ2-3, with D perhaps TRBD2 (5 bases). The V end was cut by 4 bases, the J end by 4 bases, with 18 bases between. Germline V CDR1 and CDR2: SGHDN, FVKESK. The CDR3 is made up of 16 amino acids. The DNA of the CDR3 is TGTGCCAGCAGCCCACGGGGAGCTCGCGGTTCAGATACGCAGTATTTT. This encodes CASSPRGARGSDTQYF.

The rearrangement links TRBV6-5 to TRBJ1-1; weak D call: TRBD1 (6 bases). V lost 10 bases and J 4 bases, leaving 19 bases between the germline ends. This CDR3 comprises 14 residues. Germline V lookup: CDR1 MNHEY, CDR2 SVGAGI. CDR3 sequence (DNA): TGTGCCACAAAGGGGGGGGTGGTCGCCACTGAAGCTTTCTTT. Translation: CATKGGVVATEAFF.

This chain connects TRBV24-1 to TRBJ2-1; TRBD1 aligns across 7 bases. Unmatched junction bases numbered 2, after V lost 5 bases and J lost 2 bases. CDR1 is KGHDR and CDR2 is SFDVKD in the germline V gene. The CDR3 is 14 amino acids. CDR3 coding DNA: TGTGCCACCAGTGCCGGACAGGCCTACAATGAGCAGTTCTTC. Translated: CATSAGQAYNEQFF.

This clone occurred once. The chain combines TRBV11-3 with TRBJ2-1; tentative D call: TRBD1 (6 bases). The V gene lost 5 bases and the J gene lost 5 bases, with 16 bases spanning the gap. The CDR3 runs 15 residues. Looked up from germline, CDR1 is SGHNT and CDR2 is YENEEA. This CDR3 is CASSPGTRLDNEQFF. The CDR3 DNA sequence: TGTGCCAGCAGCCCCGGGACACGACTTGACAATGAGCAGTTCTTC.

V is TRBV4-2 and J is TRBJ1-2; weak D call: TRBD1 (6 bases). The CDR3 consists of 18 residues. Trimming shortened V by 3 bases and J by 4 bases, and 24 bases separated the two germline ends. Germline loops: CDR1 LGHNA, CDR2 YNFKEQ. CDR3 sequence reads: CASSQPNLRQASFYGYTF. The CDR3 DNA reads as TGTGCCAGCAGCCAGCCGAACCTTAGACAGGCCTCCTTCTATGGCTACACCTTC.

The rearrangement links TRBV30 to TRBJ1-2; TRBD1 matches at 8 bases. Germline CDR1 is GTSNPN and CDR2 is SVGIG (reference sequence). The CDR3 has 16 amino acids. After removal of 4 bases from V and 2 bases from J, the junction contained 12 bases not matched to a gene. Written as DNA, the CDR3 is TGTGCCTGGACCGACCCCTCCCGGACAGGGAACTATGGCTACACCTTC. This encodes CAWTDPSRTGNYGYTF.

This clone was observed once. This chain links TRBV6-4 with TRBJ2-3, with 12 bases matching TRBD2. V gave up 8 bases and J gave up 4 bases; unmatched junction bases: 7. The CDR3 totals 15 residues. From germline, CDR1 is MRHNA and CDR2 SNTAGT. The CDR3 is CASSPSGRAPDTQYF. CDR3 bases: TGTGCCAGCTCACCTAGCGGGAGGGCCCCAGATACGCAGTATTTT.